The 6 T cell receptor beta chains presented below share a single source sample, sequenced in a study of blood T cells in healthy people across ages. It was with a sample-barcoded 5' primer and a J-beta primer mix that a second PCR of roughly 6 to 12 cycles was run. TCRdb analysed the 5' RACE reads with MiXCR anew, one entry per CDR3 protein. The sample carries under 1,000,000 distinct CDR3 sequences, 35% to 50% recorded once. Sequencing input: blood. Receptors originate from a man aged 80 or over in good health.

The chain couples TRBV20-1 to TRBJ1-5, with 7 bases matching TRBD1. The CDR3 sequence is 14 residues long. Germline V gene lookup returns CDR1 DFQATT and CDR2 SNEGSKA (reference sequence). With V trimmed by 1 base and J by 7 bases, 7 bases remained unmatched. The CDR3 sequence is CSARGGGGIQPQHF. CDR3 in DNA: TGCAGTGCTAGAGGAGGAGGGGGCATCCAGCCCCAGCATTTT.

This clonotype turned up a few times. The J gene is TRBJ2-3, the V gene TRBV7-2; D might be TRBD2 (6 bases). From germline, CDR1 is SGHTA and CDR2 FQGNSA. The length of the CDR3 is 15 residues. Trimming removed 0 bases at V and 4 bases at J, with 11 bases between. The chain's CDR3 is CASSLAGLTADTQYF. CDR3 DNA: TGTGCCAGCAGCTTAGCGGGACTTACGGCAGATACGCAGTATTTT.

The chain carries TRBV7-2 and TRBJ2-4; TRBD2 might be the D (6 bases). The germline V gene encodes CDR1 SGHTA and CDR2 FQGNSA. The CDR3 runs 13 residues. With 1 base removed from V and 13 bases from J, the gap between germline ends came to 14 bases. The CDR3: CASSLGTQGGQYF. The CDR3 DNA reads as TGTGCCAGCAGCTTAGGCACCCAAGGAGGGCAGTACTTC.

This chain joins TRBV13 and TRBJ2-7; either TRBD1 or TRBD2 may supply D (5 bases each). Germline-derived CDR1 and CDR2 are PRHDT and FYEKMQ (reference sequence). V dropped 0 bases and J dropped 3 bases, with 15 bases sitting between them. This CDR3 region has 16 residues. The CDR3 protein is CASSLGRSGSFYEQYF. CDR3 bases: TGTGCCAGCAGCTTAGGCCGGTCAGGGAGCTTCTACGAGCAGTACTTC.

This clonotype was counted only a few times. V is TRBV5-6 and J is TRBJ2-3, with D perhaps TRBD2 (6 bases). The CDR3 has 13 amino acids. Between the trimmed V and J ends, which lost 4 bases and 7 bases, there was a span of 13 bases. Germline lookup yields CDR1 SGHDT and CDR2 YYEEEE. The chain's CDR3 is CASSGDSRYTQYF. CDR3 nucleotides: TGTGCCAGCAGCGGGGACTCACGCTATACGCAGTATTTT.

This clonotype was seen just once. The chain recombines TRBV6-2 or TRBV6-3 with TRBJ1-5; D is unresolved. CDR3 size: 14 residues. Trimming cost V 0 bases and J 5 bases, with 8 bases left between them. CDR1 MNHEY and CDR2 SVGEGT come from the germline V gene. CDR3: CASSYSNRDQPQHF. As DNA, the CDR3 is TGTGCCAGCAGTTACTCGAACCGGGATCAGCCCCAGCATTTT.